The next 22 T cell receptor beta chains were all read from a single sample in a study of T cell responses to AZD1222 COVID-19 vaccine. The assay was immunoSEQ multiplex PCR, and TCRdb's table has in-frame clones only and misses some. The profile shows about 150,000 clones, approximately 92% of them singletons. Sequencing was performed on peripheral blood, taken 28 days after the second AZD1222 dose. These receptors were obtained from an adult who received the AZD1222 COVID-19 vaccine.

This chain connects TRBV19 to TRBJ1-5, with TRBD1 matching over 8 bases. J was trimmed by 0 bases and V by 0 bases; bases with no gene match: 1. This CDR3 is 16 amino acids long. CDR1 is LNHDA, CDR2 SQIVND, per germline (reference sequence). CDR3 in amino acids: CASSIDGQGSNQPQHF. CDR3 sequence (DNA): TGTGCCAGTAGTATAGACGGACAGGGTAGCAATCAGCCCCAGCATTTT.

The chain is built from TRBV2 and TRBJ2-5, with 7 bases that match TRBD2. This CDR3 is 20 amino acids long. CDR1 is SNHLY, CDR2 FYNNEI, per germline. J gave up 6 bases and V 6 bases, and 28 bases lay outside the gene matches. This CDR3 reads CASSSTSKITREAVKKTQYF. The CDR3 DNA is TGTGCCAGCAGCTCAACCTCCAAGATCACCCGGGAGGCGGTCAAGAAGACCCAGTACTTC.

This clone was observed once. The rearrangement links TRBV5-4 to TRBJ1-2; weak D call: TRBD1 (6 bases). The germline CDR1 and CDR2 sequences are SGHNT and YYREEE (reference sequence). The CDR3 loop spans 12 amino acids. Trimming took off 4 bases at V and 6 bases at J, with 10 bases between the two ends. Here the CDR3 DNA reads TGTGCCAGCAGCCTTCAGGGGAATGGCTACACCTTC. Protein: CASSLQGNGYTF. Supplemented by reference TRBV5-4 and TRBJ1-2, the full variable domain reads ETGVTQSPTHLIKTRGQQVTLRCSSQSGHNTVSWYQQALGQGPQFIFQYYREEENGRGNFPPRFSGLQFPNYSSELNVNALELDDSALYLCASSLQGNGYTFGSGTRLTVV.

The V gene is TRBV2, the J gene TRBJ2-3, with 10 bases that match TRBD2. The CDR3 spans 18 residues. CDR1 and CDR2 from the germline V gene are SNHLY and FYNNEI. Trimming cost V 0 bases and J 2 bases; bases outside gene matches: 8. The CDR3, as DNA: TGTGCCAGCAGTGAAGCGCGGGCTAGCGGGGGCCTCACAGATACGCAGTATTTT. This gives the protein CASSEARASGGLTDTQYF.

This clone was seen only once. The chain has TRBV6-1 and TRBJ2-3, with 11 bases fitting TRBD2. CDR1 and CDR2 from the germline V gene are MNHNS and SASEGT. The ends lost 2 bases at V and 3 bases at J; junction bases unmatched: 4. The CDR3 covers 16 residues. The CDR3 bases are TGTGCCAGCAGTGAAATAGCGGGAGGGCTAACAGATACGCAGTATTTT. It codes for CASSEIAGGLTDTQYF.

This clone was detected once. The chain recombines TRBV27 with TRBJ1-1; tentatively, D is TRBD1 (6 bases). The CDR3 runs 13 residues. Per the germline V gene, CDR1 is MNHEY and CDR2 is SMNVEV (reference sequence). Trimming shortened V by 5 bases and J by 6 bases, and 13 bases separated the two germline ends. The CDR3 bases are TGTGCCAGCAGTCTGATAGGGGGACCTGAAGCTTTCTTT. This translates into CASSLIGGPEAFF.

This chain uses TRBV5-1 with TRBJ1-6; D not certain. There are 16 residues in the CDR3. Germline CDR1 and CDR2: SGHRS and YFSETQ. The V end lost 5 bases, the J end lost 0 bases, and 12 bases lay between the germline ends. Written as DNA, the CDR3 is TGCGCCAGCAGTCTTCAGATAAGCTCCTATAATTCACCCCTCCACTTT. Protein sequence: CASSLQISSYNSPLHF.

This clone was counted at least ten times. The identical CDR3 is also encoded by other nucleotide sequences in the sample. The rearrangement uses TRBV19 and TRBJ1-5; 8 nucleotides agree with TRBD1. CDR1 and CDR2 (germline): LNHDA, SQIVND (reference sequence). The CDR3 consists of 15 residues. The V and J ends lost 7 bases and 0 bases, in that order; junction bases with no gene match: 5. As DNA, the CDR3 is TGTGCCAGTAAAATGGACAGGGCTAGCAATCAGCCCCAGCATTTT. As protein: CASKMDRASNQPQHF.

The gene calls are TRBV7-7 and TRBJ2-1; 8 nucleotides agree with TRBD1. This CDR3 spans 14 amino acids. CDR1 SSHAT and CDR2 FNYEAQ come from the germline V gene (reference sequence). The J segment lost 8 bases and the V segment lost 5 bases, leaving 8 bases of the junction unmatched. The CDR3 sequence is CASSRGQGSDEQFF. The CDR3 bases are TGTGCCAGCAGCCGCGGACAGGGATCGGATGAGCAGTTCTTC.

V is TRBV6-1 and J is TRBJ2-7, with 14 nucleotides matching TRBD2. CDR1 and CDR2 (germline): MNHNS, SASEGT. With V trimmed by 2 bases and J by 9 bases, 3 bases remained unmatched. The CDR3 sequence is 14 residues long. CDR3 coding DNA: TGTGCCAGCAGTGAAACGACTAGCGGGAGGGTGCAGTACTTC. Its translation: CASSETTSGRVQYF.

The CDR3 DNA reads TGCAGCGTTACCCTCAGGGAGGACTATGGCTACACCTTC. The encoded protein is CSVTLREDYGYTF. The V call is TRBV29-1, the J call TRBJ1-2; the D gene is possibly TRBD1 (5 bases). CDR1 and CDR2 from the germline V gene are SQVTM and ANQGSEA. The CDR3 has 13 amino acids. Trimming cost V 5 bases and J 3 bases, with 13 bases left between them.

This clone is a singleton in its sample. V and J are TRBV6-5 and TRBJ2-3; 8 bases are a match to TRBD1. The length of the CDR3 is 15 residues. The V segment lost 6 bases and the J segment 4 bases; nucleotides outside the gene matches: 9. In germline, CDR1 is MNHEY, CDR2 SVGAGI. CDR3 residues: CASRQQGGTADTQYF. DNA of the CDR3: TGTGCCAGCAGACAACAGGGGGGTACGGCAGATACGCAGTATTTT.

The chain links TRBV5-1 to TRBJ2-2; D unclear. The CDR3 has 17 amino acids. Between the trimmed V and J ends, which lost 5 bases and 3 bases, there was a span of 20 bases. Per the germline V gene, CDR1 is SGHRS and CDR2 is YFSETQ. The CDR3 bases are TGCGCCAGCAGTTCCCTTCCTAGTATTTCCGACACCGGGGAGCTGTTTTTT. Protein product: CASSSLPSISDTGELFF. Supplemented by reference TRBV5-1 and TRBJ2-2, the full variable domain reads KAGVTQTPRYLIKTRGQQVTLSCSPISGHRSVSWYQQTPGQGLQFLFEYFSETQRNKGNFPGRFSGRQFSNSRSEMNVSTLELGDSALYLCASSSLPSISDTGELFFGEGSRLTVL.

V gene TRBV12-3 or TRBV12-4 combines with J gene TRBJ1-1; no firm D call. V lost 3 bases and J 6 bases, leaving 8 bases between the germline ends. CDR3 length: 12 residues. CDR3 DNA: TGTGCCAGCAGTTTTCTGGCCCCTGAAGCTTTCTTT. This sequence encodes CASSFLAPEAFF.

This chain links TRBV27 with TRBJ1-2; D might be TRBD1 (5 bases). CDR3 length equals 13 residues. The ends were cut back, 3 bases at V and 8 bases at J, with 13 bases in the middle. Germline values: CDR1 MNHEY, CDR2 SMNVEV (reference sequence). The CDR3 region is CASSLGPAGGYTF. CDR3 coding DNA: TGTGCCAGCAGTTTGGGACCCGCGGGGGGCTACACCTTC.

J is TRBJ1-2 and V is TRBV20-1; D unresolved. Germline CDR1 and CDR2: DFQATT and SNEGSKA (reference sequence). Trimming left V 6 bases short and J 8 bases short, with 7 bases between. This CDR3 has 9 residues. The CDR3 DNA reads as TGCAGTGCCCTGAAAGGCTACACCTTC. As protein: CSALKGYTF.

This clone was seen just once. This rearrangement joins TRBV10-2 to TRBJ2-1; D assignment may be TRBD1 or TRBD2 (5 bases each). Trimming pared 3 bases from V and 2 bases from J, leaving 11 bases between. The CDR3 length is 15 residues. The germline gives CDR1 WSHSY, CDR2 SAAADI. CDR3 in amino acids: CASSDTGDPYNEQFF. The CDR3 bases are TGCGCCAGCAGTGATACCGGGGACCCCTACAATGAGCAGTTCTTC.

The rearrangement uses TRBV11-3 and TRBJ2-1; D ambiguous. V was clipped by 4 bases and J by 5 bases, with 12 bases between them. The CDR3 is 14 residues long. The germline V gene has CDR1 SGHNT and CDR2 YENEEA. The CDR3 sequence: CASSSSVGHNEQFF. The CDR3 DNA is TGTGCCAGCAGCTCCTCTGTGGGTCACAATGAGCAGTTCTTC.

Points on this clone: The sample holds other DNA sequences that translate to the same CDR3. J is TRBJ2-2 and V is TRBV12-3 or TRBV12-4; D is unresolved. The CDR3 length is 13 residues. Trimming removed 2 bases from V and 5 bases from J, with 6 bases in between. The CDR3 here is CASSLMGTGELFF. The CDR3 DNA reads as TGTGCCAGCAGTTTAATGGGGACCGGGGAGCTGTTTTTT.

The chain recombines TRBV15 with TRBJ1-4; no clear D. This CDR3 is 13 amino acids long. The ends were cut back, 1 base at V and 4 bases at J, with 4 bases in the middle. Germline CDR1 is LNHNV and CDR2 is YYDKDF (reference sequence). This CDR3 reads CATSRGGNEKLFF. The CDR3 coding sequence is TGTGCCACCAGCAGAGGAGGTAATGAAAAACTGTTTTTT.

The V call is TRBV7-7, the J call TRBJ2-1, with D possibly TRBD2 on 5 matching bases. The CDR3 loop spans 13 amino acids. Germline CDR1 is SSHAT and CDR2 is FNYEAQ (reference sequence). V shed 1 base and J shed 7 bases, with 8 bases lying between them. CDR3 bases: TGTGCCAGCAGCTTAGATCGAGGGAATGAGCAGTTCTTC. This translates into CASSLDRGNEQFF. The whole variable domain, filled in from reference TRBV7-7 and TRBJ2-1, reads GAGVSQSPRYKVTKRGQDVTLRCDPISSHATLYWYQQALGQGPEFLTYFNYEAQPDKSGLPSDRFSAERPEGSISTLTIQRTEQRDSAMYRCASSLDRGNEQFFGPGTRLTVL.

In its sample, this clone was seen many times. The V gene is TRBV18, the J gene TRBJ2-7; possibly TRBD1 for D (6 bases). Looked up from germline, CDR1 is KGHSH and CDR2 is LQKENI. The CDR3 covers 17 residues. The ends were cut back, 1 base at V and 0 bases at J, with 16 bases in the middle. This chain's CDR3 is CASSPLIRTASSYEQYF. Written as DNA, the CDR3 is TGTGCCAGCTCACCACTCATCCGGACAGCCAGCTCCTACGAGCAGTACTTC.